The 15 T cell receptor beta chains listed next were all sequenced from one sample in a study of control samples from healthy donors and cancer patients. Sequencing was performed with immunoSEQ multiplex PCR; in TCRdb, only in-frame clones are kept and a portion is missing. The sample holds about 150,000 clones; roughly 94% are singletons and the top ten take approximately 6%. Material for sequencing was blood. The receptors here all came from a man aged 40-49 years in good health.

In its sample, this clone was seen once. The chain joins TRBV28 to TRBJ2-3, with D tentatively TRBD1 or TRBD2 (6 bases each). V gave up 3 bases and J gave up 6 bases, with 10 bases separating them. The CDR3 has 13 residues. Germline V gene lookup returns CDR1 MDHEN and CDR2 SYDVKM. CDR3 coding DNA: TGTGCCAGCAGTTTGGTCGGGGGCGATACGCAGTATTTT. Its translation: CASSLVGGDTQYF.

The rearrangement joins TRBV6-5 to TRBJ1-4, with D possibly matching TRBD1 (6 bases). The germline CDR1 and CDR2 sequences are MNHEY and SVGAGI. The CDR3 has 12 amino acids. Between the trimmed V and J ends, which lost 6 bases and 7 bases, there was a span of 9 bases. The CDR3 DNA reads as TGTGCCAGCAGGGGGGGCGGTGAAAAACTGTTTTTT. Amino acid sequence: CASRGGGEKLFF.

Here the CDR3 reads CASSHRQNTEAFF. CDR3 DNA: TGTGCCAGCAGCCATAGACAGAACACTGAAGCTTTCTTT. V usage is TRBV3-1 (or the pseudogene TRBV3-2) and J usage is TRBJ1-1; D call uncertain. The CDR3 sequence is 13 residues long. Germline V CDR1 and CDR2: LGHDT, YNNKEL (reference sequence). V shed 3 bases and J shed 1 base, with 6 bases lying between them.

The chain recombines TRBV6-6 with TRBJ1-1; no clear D gene. Germline CDR1 is MNHNY and CDR2 is SVGAGI (reference sequence). The CDR3 loop spans 13 amino acids. Trimming stripped 8 bases from V and 0 bases from J, with 10 bases between. DNA of the CDR3: TGTGCCAGCCATATAACAATGAACACTGAAGCTTTCTTT. This sequence encodes CASHITMNTEAFF.

The rearrangement links TRBV6-2 or TRBV6-3 to TRBJ1-2; D might be TRBD1 (5 bases). The CDR3 runs to 14 residues. The germline gives CDR1 MNHEY, CDR2 SVGEGT. The germline V and J ends were trimmed by 6 bases and 4 bases, with 15 bases remaining between them. The CDR3: CASSAPGRVYGYTF. CDR3 coding DNA: TGTGCCAGCAGCGCCCCAGGGCGCGTCTATGGCTACACCTTC.

This clone has only one observation. This rearrangement joins TRBV6-6 to TRBJ1-4, with a tentative D call TRBD1 (6 bases). CDR3 size: 16 residues. Germline V gives CDR1 MNHNY, CDR2 SVGAGI (reference sequence). V dropped 2 bases and J dropped 5 bases, with 15 bases sitting between them. This chain's CDR3 is CASSYGLGAANEKLFF. The CDR3 bases are TGTGCCAGCAGTTACGGGCTGGGGGCCGCCAATGAAAAACTGTTTTTT.

This chain links TRBV5-1 with TRBJ2-2, with D possibly being TRBD1 (5 bases). Germline assignment: CDR1 SGHRS and CDR2 YFSETQ. The CDR3 loop spans 13 amino acids. Deletions cut 5 bases from V and 6 bases from J, with 11 bases between. CDR3 in amino acids: CASSFREAGELFF. In DNA form, the CDR3 reads TGCGCCAGCAGTTTCAGGGAAGCCGGGGAGCTGTTTTTT.

This rearrangement joins TRBV18 to TRBJ2-7; perhaps TRBD1 as D (6 bases). The V gene's germline CDR1 is KGHSH and CDR2 LQKENI. Trimming removed 3 bases at V and 0 bases at J, with 15 bases between. This CDR3 is built from 16 residues. The CDR3 here is CASSPRVDRSSYEQYF. The CDR3 coding sequence is TGTGCCAGCTCACCCCGAGTTGACAGGAGCTCCTACGAGCAGTACTTC.

This sequence joins TRBV5-1 and TRBJ2-3; 7 bases are shared with TRBD2. CDR1 and CDR2 (germline): SGHRS, YFSETQ. The CDR3 has 15 residues. Unmatched junction bases numbered 2, after V lost 0 bases and J lost 1 base. This CDR3 is CASSLGSGGTDTQYF. DNA of the CDR3: TGCGCCAGCAGCTTGGGGAGCGGGGGCACAGATACGCAGTATTTT.

As DNA, the CDR3 is TGTGCCAGCAGTCTGCTTCCGGGACAGGGTACTGAAGCTTTCTTT. This sequence encodes CASSLLPGQGTEAFF. The J gene is TRBJ1-1, the V gene TRBV27; 9 bases are shared with TRBD1. V trimming: 5 bases; J trimming: 5 bases; junction bases outside the gene matches: 9. CDR1 is MNHEY, CDR2 SMNVEV, per germline (reference sequence). This CDR3 has 15 residues.

This clone was picked up one time. V gene TRBV4-1 combines with J gene TRBJ1-3; TRBD1 matches at 8 bases. CDR3 length: 17 amino acids. Germline assignment: CDR1 MGHRA and CDR2 YSYEKL. Unmatched junction bases numbered 9, after V lost 4 bases and J lost 1 base. The CDR3 protein is CASSRKGQGESGNTIYF. The CDR3 coding sequence is TGCGCCAGCAGCCGGAAAGGACAGGGTGAATCTGGAAACACCATATATTTT.

This chain uses TRBV5-1 with TRBJ1-4; D perhaps matches TRBD1 (6 bases). The CDR3 consists of 16 residues. CDR1 and CDR2 from the germline V gene are SGHRS and YFSETQ. The V gene lost 4 bases and the J gene lost 6 bases, with 19 bases spanning the gap. CDR3 coding DNA: TGCGCCAGCAGCCCAGGACAGCCTGAAGGTTATGAAAAACTGTTTTTT. It is translated as CASSPGQPEGYEKLFF.

The chain combines TRBV5-6 with TRBJ1-1; unclear D gene. This CDR3 spans 16 amino acids. V gave up 0 bases and J gave up 3 bases, with 15 bases separating them. The germline CDR1 and CDR2 sequences are SGHDT and YYEEEE. Here the CDR3 reads CASSLGLSEGYTEAFF. DNA for the CDR3: TGTGCCAGCAGCTTGGGCTTATCCGAGGGATACACTGAAGCTTTCTTT.

The chain links TRBV18 to TRBJ1-2; 7 bases map to TRBD1. The CDR3 has 15 amino acids. Germline CDR1 KGHSH, CDR2 LQKENI. V was pared by 3 bases and J by 3 bases, with 7 bases of the junction left unmatched. In DNA, the CDR3 is TGTGCCAGCTCACCTCAGACAGGGTCCGACTATGGCTACACCTTC. As protein: CASSPQTGSDYGYTF.

The V call is TRBV10-3, the J call TRBJ2-7; D might be TRBD2 (5 bases). The V gene's germline CDR1 is ENHRY and CDR2 SYGVKD. V lost 7 bases and J lost 2, with 12 bases in between. The CDR3 extends over 13 amino acids. The CDR3 sequence: CAITGGPAYEQYF. CDR3 in DNA: TGTGCCATCACCGGAGGCCCAGCCTACGAGCAGTACTTC.